These 12 T cell receptor beta chains were all obtained from the same sample, sequenced in a study of blood T cell repertoires in COVID-19 (dated by TCRdb to the early 2020s). To prepare the library, the immunoSEQ multiplex PCR assay was applied. Sourced from immuneACCESS, this table was stored by TCRdb with only in-frame sequences that have V and J called. A share of the clones is absent; for the studies checked, an unresolved V gene accounts for under half, and the remainder has no known explanation. This sample is represented by 120,000 or so clones; 80% to 90% of them were singletons. The ten largest clones add up to approximately 6.3% of the sample. Sequenced sample: peripheral blood. The receptors here all came from a man older than 75 with active or convalescent COVID-19.

This chain connects TRBV24-1 to TRBJ1-2; 8 bases are shared with TRBD1. The trim removed 9 bases at V and 7 bases at J, leaving 9 bases unmatched. The V gene's germline CDR1 is KGHDR and CDR2 SFDVKD. The CDR3 has 13 amino acids. CDR3 DNA: TGTGCCACCTCGTCAGGGGGCGCGGCTGGCTACACCTTC. It codes for CATSSGGAAGYTF.

The CDR3 region has the DNA TGTGCCAGCAGCCCCGGGGGTAGCGGGGGGTCTACCGGGGAGCTGTTTTTT. Protein sequence: CASSPGGSGGSTGELFF. The chain joins TRBV7-3 to TRBJ2-2; 10 nucleotides match TRBD2. Germline V gene lookup returns CDR1 SGHTA and CDR2 FQGTGA. V shed 5 bases, J shed 5 bases, and the junction held 11 bases outside the gene matches. The CDR3 consists of 17 residues.

This clone came up once. The chain is built from TRBV6-1 and TRBJ1-2; D gene unclear. Trimming pared 1 base from V and 3 bases from J, leaving 12 bases between. Germline V CDR1 and CDR2: MNHNS, SASEGT. This CDR3 region has 15 residues. Here the CDR3 reads CASSEGSGSYYGYTF. CDR3 coding DNA: TGTGCCAGCAGTGAAGGGTCGGGATCTTACTATGGCTACACCTTC.

The chain links TRBV7-2 to TRBJ2-7; 9 bases map to TRBD2. Germline trimming cut 5 bases from V and 2 bases from J; bases unmatched to any gene: 7. Germline CDR1 is SGHTA and CDR2 is FQGNSA. The CDR3 has 15 amino acids. CDR3 DNA sequence: TGTGCCAGCAGCCTTGGGACTAGCCTAACCTACGAGCAGTACTTC. Its translation: CASSLGTSLTYEQYF. Based on the CDR3 plus reference TRBV7-2 and TRBJ2-7, the full variable domain is GAGVSQSPSNKVTEKGKDVELRCDPISGHTALYWYRQSLGQGLEFLIYFQGNSAPDKSGLPSDRFSAERTGGSVSTLTIQRTQQEDSAVYLCASSLGTSLTYEQYFGPGTRLTVT.

The chain combines TRBV6-1 with TRBJ1-3, with D unresolved. In germline, CDR1 is MNHNS, CDR2 SASEGT. This CDR3 spans 16 amino acids. V dropped 2 bases and J dropped 4 bases, with 15 bases sitting between them. Here the CDR3 reads CASSETSGRVGNTIYF. The CDR3 DNA sequence: TGTGCCAGCAGTGAAACCTCAGGTCGAGTGGGAAACACCATATATTTT.

This clone is a singleton in its sample. The CDR3 loop is CASSQGTSVSYEQYF. CDR3 DNA sequence: TGCGCCAGCAGCCAGGGGACATCCGTGTCCTACGAGCAGTACTTC. The chain employs TRBV4-3 and TRBJ2-7; weak D call: TRBD1 (6 bases). The CDR3 is 15 amino acids. CDR1 is LGHNA, CDR2 YSLEER, per germline. Trimming left V 3 bases short and J 1 base short, with 13 bases between.

Only a few counts were recorded for this clone. V is TRBV7-2 and J is TRBJ1-2; 8 bases agree with TRBD1. This CDR3 has 15 amino acids. V lost 5 bases and J lost 5; bases outside the gene matches: 10. Germline assignment: CDR1 SGHTA and CDR2 FQGNSA. The CDR3 DNA follows: TGTGCCAGCAGCAATTCAGGGGGCGCAGGATATGGCTACACCTTC. Amino acid sequence: CASSNSGGAGYGYTF. Looking up the rest from reference TRBV7-2 and TRBJ1-2 gives the full variable domain: GAGVSQSPSNKVTEKGKDVELRCDPISGHTALYWYRQSLGQGLEFLIYFQGNSAPDKSGLPSDRFSAERTGGSVSTLTIQRTQQEDSAVYLCASSNSGGAGYGYTFGSGTRLTVV.

The V call is TRBV5-4, the J call TRBJ2-7; D perhaps matches TRBD1 (5 bases). CDR3 length: 14 amino acids. V was shortened by 2 bases and J by 4 bases, with 13 bases between the two germline ends. Looked up from germline, CDR1 is SGHNT and CDR2 is YYREEE (reference sequence). The CDR3 region has the DNA TGTGCCAGCAGCTTAGAAGGGGTAAGGTACGAGCAGTACTTC. This sequence encodes CASSLEGVRYEQYF.

This chain joins TRBV19 and TRBJ1-3, with no clear D. The germline gives CDR1 LNHDA, CDR2 SQIVND (reference sequence). The V end lost 8 bases, the J end lost 0 bases, and 8 bases lay between the germline ends. This CDR3 comprises 13 residues. The CDR3 sequence is CASSESSGNTIYF. The CDR3 coding sequence is TGTGCCAGTTCGGAGAGCTCTGGAAACACCATATATTTT.

The rearrangement links TRBV11-2 to TRBJ1-4; 8 nucleotides agree with TRBD1. The length of the CDR3 is 15 residues. Germline V lookup: CDR1 SGHAT, CDR2 FQNNGV. V was clipped by 4 bases and J by 7 bases; unmatched bases: 8. CDR3 nucleotide sequence: TGTGCCAGCAGCTACGGACAGGGAGACGGTGAAAAACTGTTTTTT. Translation gives CASSYGQGDGEKLFF.

The chain carries TRBV7-2 and TRBJ2-3; D uncertain. V was pared by 5 bases and J by 5 bases, with 17 bases between. CDR3 length: 15 amino acids. Germline CDR1 SGHTA, CDR2 FQGNSA. The CDR3 DNA sequence: TGTGCCAGCAGCACCAGAGGCCCTTCGGGAGATACGCAGTATTTT. Translation: CASSTRGPSGDTQYF.

About this clone: Sequence at one end of the junction differs from germline and may be a read error. J is TRBJ1-1 and V is TRBV11-2, with D unresolved. The CDR3 length is 13 residues. Germline assignment: CDR1 SGHAT and CDR2 FQNNGV. CDR3 amino acids: CASSLLTNTEAFF. As DNA, the CDR3 is TGTGCCAGCAGCTTACTTACCAACACCGAAGCTTTCTTT.